The 14 T cell receptor beta chains below were found in one sample sequenced in a study of CD8 T cells in Susac syndrome (dated by TCRdb to between 2018 and 2020). The library was generated by the immunoSEQ multiplex PCR assay. RNA was extracted with the RNeasy kit and about 0.5 to 1 ug was reverse transcribed using random hexamers. The raw public data were reprocessed by TCRdb itself: fastp quality trimming at Q25, MiXCR clonotype calling, in-frame beta chains only. Identical CDR3 proteins give one entry, which carries the most common genes and DNA. In all, the sample holds just over 150,000 distinct CDR3 sequences, and approximately 95% of those were seen once. Around 0.15% of the sample rests with the top ten. Sequencing used CD4+ T cells from PBMCs. The origin of the receptors is a human donor with Susac syndrome.

This chain connects TRBV5-1 to TRBJ2-7; 10 bases are shared with TRBD1. The CDR3 runs to 14 residues. Germline V gene sequence: CDR1 SGHRS, CDR2 YFSETQ. Trimming at V came to 2 bases and at J to 6 bases, leaving 5 bases not matched to a gene. CDR3 residues: CASSFEGQGVEQYF. DNA for the CDR3: TGCGCCAGCAGCTTCGAAGGACAGGGGGTCGAGCAGTACTTC.

The chain carries TRBV20-1 and TRBJ1-2, with a possible D match to TRBD1 (6 bases). Trimming took 8 bases from V and 5 from J, leaving 12 bases between them. Germline CDR1 DFQATT, CDR2 SNEGSKA (reference sequence). The CDR3 spans 11 residues. This CDR3 is CSYTGSYGYTF. CDR3 nucleotide sequence: TGCAGTTATACAGGGAGTTATGGCTACACCTTC.

This chain joins TRBV2 and TRBJ2-2; D unresolved. The germline V gene encodes CDR1 SNHLY and CDR2 FYNNEI. There are 14 residues in the CDR3. Trimming pared 3 bases from V and 4 bases from J, leaving 9 bases between. CDR3 sequence: CASSDLISTGELFF. The CDR3 region has the DNA TGTGCCAGCAGTGATCTTATTTCCACCGGGGAGCTGTTTTTT.

V and J are TRBV20-1 and TRBJ2-5; 9 bases match TRBD1. The CDR3 length is 15 residues. Germline V gene data show CDR1 as DFQATT and CDR2 as SNEGSKA (reference sequence). J lost 5 bases, V lost 0 bases, and 7 bases had no gene match. The CDR3 loop reads CSARDLQGAGETQYF. Written as DNA, the CDR3 is TGCAGTGCTAGAGATCTACAGGGGGCCGGGGAGACCCAGTACTTC.

This chain joins TRBV15 and TRBJ2-3; unclear D gene. Germline loops: CDR1 LNHNV, CDR2 YYDKDF (reference sequence). Trimming removed 4 bases at V and 0 bases at J, with 11 bases between. The CDR3 is 15 residues long. The CDR3 sequence is CATSTPWVSTDTQYF. Written as DNA, the CDR3 is TGTGCCACCAGCACCCCCTGGGTTAGCACAGATACGCAGTATTTT. Drawing the rest from reference TRBV15 and TRBJ2-3, the complete variable domain is DAMVIQNPRYQVTQFGKPVTLSCSQTLNHNVMYWYQQKSSQAPKLLFHYYDKDFNNEADTPDNFQSRRPNTSFCFLDIRSPGLGDTAMYLCATSTPWVSTDTQYFGPGTRLTVL.

This clonotype came up once. This sequence joins TRBV10-3 and TRBJ1-2; D is uncertain. Trimming cost V 7 bases and J 7 bases, with 19 bases left between them. The CDR3 has 14 residues. Germline assignment: CDR1 ENHRY and CDR2 SYGVKD. CDR3 nucleotides: TGTGCCATCACCGACGGGAACAGACGAAGTGGCTACACCTTC. Amino acid sequence: CAITDGNRRSGYTF.

This chain connects TRBV3-1 to TRBJ2-4; D gene unclear. This CDR3 comprises 12 residues. Germline CDR1 and CDR2: LGHDT and YNNKEL (reference sequence). Trimming shortened V by 5 bases and J by 15 bases, and 17 bases separated the two germline ends. The CDR3 spells CASSTHGDVPYF. For the CDR3, the DNA is TGTGCCAGCAGCACGCACGGTGACGTTCCGTACTTC.

This clonotype was detected only once. The chain joins TRBV6-1 to TRBJ1-6, with D perhaps TRBD1 (5 bases). Per germline, CDR1 MNHNS and CDR2 SASEGT. V lost 6 bases and J lost 7, with 19 bases in between. CDR3 length equals 16 residues. CDR3 bases: TGTGCCAGCAGCGGGTGGGGACGAGGCTACAATTCACCCCTCCACTTT. Translated: CASSGWGRGYNSPLHF.

The chain joins TRBV4-3 to TRBJ1-6; D gene unclear. Germline-derived CDR1 and CDR2 are LGHNA and YSLEER. The CDR3 sequence is 15 residues long. V was clipped by 0 bases and J by 5 bases, with 8 bases between them. Here the CDR3 reads CASSQDWRDNSPLHF. The CDR3 region has the DNA TGCGCCAGCAGCCAAGATTGGCGAGATAATTCACCCCTCCACTTT.

The CDR3 DNA reads as TGCAGCTATCGAAGTGGACAGGGCAATCAGCCCCAGCATTTT. This encodes CSYRSGQGNQPQHF. V is TRBV29-1 and J is TRBJ1-5; 7 bases map to TRBD1. V lost 8 bases to trimming and J lost 2 bases; unmatched junction nucleotides: 9. Germline CDR1 is SQVTM and CDR2 is ANQGSEA. This CDR3 is 14 amino acids long.

This chain connects TRBV9 to TRBJ2-1, with 14 bases that match TRBD2. CDR3 length: 19 residues. Trimming cost V 4 bases and J 0 bases; bases outside gene matches: 9. Looked up from germline, CDR1 is SGDLS and CDR2 is YYNGEE. CDR3 amino acids: CASSPRLAGGPSSYNEQFF. The CDR3, as DNA: TGTGCCAGCAGCCCCCGACTAGCGGGGGGGCCCAGCTCCTACAATGAGCAGTTCTTC.

The chain is built from TRBV5-4 and TRBJ1-3; the match to TRBD1 covers 9 bases. After removal of 3 bases from V and 3 bases from J, the junction contained 4 bases not matched to a gene. The CDR3 covers 15 residues. The V gene's germline CDR1 is SGHNT and CDR2 YYREEE (reference sequence). The CDR3 reads CASSSRGQGGNTIYF. The CDR3 DNA follows: TGTGCCAGCAGCTCGAGGGGACAGGGTGGAAACACCATATATTTT. The complete variable domain, with remaining parts taken from reference TRBV5-4 and TRBJ1-3, reads ETGVTQSPTHLIKTRGQQVTLRCSSQSGHNTVSWYQQALGQGPQFIFQYYREEENGRGNFPPRFSGLQFPNYSSELNVNALELDDSALYLCASSSRGQGGNTIYFGEGSWLTVV.

The V gene is TRBV29-1, the J gene TRBJ2-6; D is unclear. This CDR3 is built from 13 residues. In germline, CDR1 is SQVTM, CDR2 ANQGSEA. V was pared by 6 bases and J by 4 bases, with 10 bases between. The CDR3 bases are TGCAGCGTATTGAGACAAGGGGCCAACGTCCTGACTTTC. Translating gives CSVLRQGANVLTF.

V gene TRBV29-1 combines with J gene TRBJ2-7; possible D gene TRBD1, 6 bases. This CDR3 has 12 residues. Germline-derived CDR1 and CDR2 are SQVTM and ANQGSEA. The V and J ends lost 7 bases and 6 bases respectively, with 16 bases between them. CDR3 DNA: TGCAGCGCATCCGGGACATACGTCGAGCAGTACTTC. Translated, it gives CSASGTYVEQYF.